This T cell receptor beta chain was sequenced for a study of T cells in Graves' hyperthyroidism and ophthalmopathy (dated 2019 in TCRdb). Describing the broader study: Peripheral blood was sampled at the time of initial diagnosis, prior to any treatment. In addition, the study compared T-cell repertoires in thyroid tissue and in blood from about 6 Graves' hyperthyroidism patients. The 95 to 100 discovery patients were divided at random into training and test sets in a 7:3 ratio. Prospective prediction of ophthalmopathy was tested in an independent validation cohort consisting of about 20 hyperthyroidism patients and some 17 patients who later progressed to ophthalmopathy. Following sampling, methimazole starting at 30 mg daily was given to hyperthyroidism patients, and high-dose intravenous methylprednisolone was given to ophthalmopathy patients. To identify TCR V-J signatures that set the groups apart, the researchers used a discovery cohort of 100 patients, made up of 43 with Graves' ophthalmopathy and around 58 with stable Graves' hyperthyroidism. TCR Vbeta CDR3 sequencing of 140 or so peripheral blood samples (roughly 43 ophthalmopathy, 75 to 80 hyperthyroidism and around 17 progressor patients) is reported in the paper. General conclusions and limits of the study: In cross-validation, a model built on a 13 V-J signature told ophthalmopathy apart from stable hyperthyroidism with approximately 91% sensitivity and approximately 84% specificity, and in testing the same model reached 80%/75%. No statistical method was used to fix the sample size in advance, and group allocation was not hidden from the investigators. In validation, the model predicted progression to ophthalmopathy with 60% to 71% sensitivity and around 72% specificity, a median of around 6.6 months before onset. Most expanded thyroid clonotypes (frequency above 0.001) were also found in blood, which suggests that blood repertoires may mirror thyroid immune responses.

Amplification of TCR beta CDR3 regions was carried out from RNA transcripts. The TCR CDR3 was subjected to a first round of RT-PCR using the HTBI primer set and the Qiagen OneStep RT-PCR kit. A second multiplex PCR round built the libraries, followed by size selection and purification. Paired-end sequencing of the libraries was performed with 100 bp reads on an Illumina HiSeq2000. The original pipeline was this. Raw data were processed with SOAPnuke, discarding reads with adapters, uncalled bases, mean Phred below 15, or no exact constant-primer or identifier match. High-quality paired reads were merged with COPE v1.2.5, and unique nucleotide sequences were defined as clonotypes. MiTCR v1.1 was used to align clonotypes to the IMGT TRBV, TRBD and TRBJ reference segments. Analysis was restricted to V-J combinations with a frequency above 0.0001, which covered 99.2% of repertoires. The TCS score was defined as the ratio of F50 (clonal expansion) to E x V (chaos), calculated using BLOSUM62-based TCRdist between CDR3 peptides within each V-J. Welch's t-statistics and random forest reduced 500 to 650 V-J features to 13, which were used in a naive Bayes classifier (R e1071). TCRdb handled the public reads itself, with Q25 trimming in fastp and clone calling in MiXCR, and kept productive beta chains. Under each unique CDR3 protein, matching rows form one entry showing the most common genes and DNA. The V and J calls were determined by TCRdb, not by the authors. Within this sample are hundreds of thousands of distinct CDR3 sequences, with 20% of them counted one time only. The ten largest make up around 50% of the sample.

In the ophthalmopathy patients, disease was moderately to severely active, with a Clinical Activity Score of 3 or more, a NOSPECS grade of 4 or more, and a duration of less than 3 months. Any patient with an uncontrolled infection, another autoimmune disease, pregnancy or lactation was excluded. Diagnoses relied on clinical symptoms, serum thyroxine and TRAb, thyroid ultrasound and orbital computed tomography. Ficoll-Paque density gradient centrifugation was used to isolate PBMCs from around 9.1 ml of fresh peripheral blood. Trizol reagent was used to extract total RNA, and RNA quality was then checked on an Agilent 2100 Bioanalyzer. This clonotype was observed a few times. Its antigen target is currently unknown. No much larger clone exists at a distance of one base, and base qualities are not known. From cysteine to phenylalanine, the CDR3 is 16 amino acids long. Kept here is only the CDR3 DNA, which spans 48 bases and is read in frame from base 1. The germline V and J ends show losses of 2 bases and 7 bases respectively, and no gene match explains 6 bases of the junction. CDR1 and CDR2 are drawn from the germline V gene: MNHEY, SVGEGT.

The sequencing sample was made of blood. This clonotype was sampled from a man aged 40-55 years with Graves' ophthalmopathy. The chain joins TRBV6-2 or TRBV6-3 to TRBJ2-1, with 12 bases matching TRBD2. The CDR3: CASSYGLAGGLNEQFF. Read as DNA, the sequence is TGTGCCAGCAGTTACGGGCTAGCGGGAGGGCTGAATGAGCAGTTCTTC.